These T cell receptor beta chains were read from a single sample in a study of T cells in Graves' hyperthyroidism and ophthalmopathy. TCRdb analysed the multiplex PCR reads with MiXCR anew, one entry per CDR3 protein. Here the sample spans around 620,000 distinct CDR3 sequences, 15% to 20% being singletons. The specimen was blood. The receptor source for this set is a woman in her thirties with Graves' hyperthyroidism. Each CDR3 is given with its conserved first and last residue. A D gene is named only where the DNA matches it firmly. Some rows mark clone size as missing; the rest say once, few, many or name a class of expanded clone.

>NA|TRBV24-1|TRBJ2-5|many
TGTGCCACCGGGGGGCGGCCGCCCCAAGAGACCCAGTACTTC
CATGGRPPQETQYF
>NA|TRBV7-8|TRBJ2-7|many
TGTGCCAAAAGACTAGTGGTCCACGAGCAGTACTTC
CAKRLVVHEQYF
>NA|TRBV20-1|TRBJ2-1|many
TGCAGTGCTAGAGAGGCGAGCTCCTACAATGAGCAGTTCTTC
CSAREASSYNEQFF
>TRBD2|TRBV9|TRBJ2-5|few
TGTGCCAGCAGCAATAGCGGGAGTGAGGAGACCCAGTACTTC
CASSNSGSEETQYF
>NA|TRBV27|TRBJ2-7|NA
TGTGCCAGCAGTCCGAGTCGAGGGGATTACGAGCAGTACTTC
CASSPSRGDYEQYF
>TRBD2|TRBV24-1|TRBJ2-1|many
TGTGCCACCTCCGGACTAGAACCCTACAATGAGCAGTTCTTC
CATSGLEPYNEQFF
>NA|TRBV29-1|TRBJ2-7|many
TGCAGCGTTGAAGACCCCCGGGACTCGAACCCCTACGAGCAGTACTTC
CSVEDPRDSNPYEQYF
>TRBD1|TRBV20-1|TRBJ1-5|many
TGCAGTGCTTTACAGGGGGTGAGCAATCAGCCCCAGCATTTT
CSALQGVSNQPQHF
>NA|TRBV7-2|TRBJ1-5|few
TGTGCCAGCAGCTTAACGTCCAATCAGCCCCAGCATTTT
CASSLTSNQPQHF
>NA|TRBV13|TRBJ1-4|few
TGTGCCAGCAGCCCGAGGAGGGCGTCTAATGAAAAACTGTTTTTT
CASSPRRASNEKLFF
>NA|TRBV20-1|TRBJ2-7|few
TGCAGCGCCTCCGGCGGCTACGAGCAGTACTTC
CSASGGYEQYF
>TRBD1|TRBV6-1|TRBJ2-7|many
TGTGCCAGCAGTGAAGGGACAGGGGGAGGGTACGAGCAGTACTTC
CASSEGTGGGYEQYF
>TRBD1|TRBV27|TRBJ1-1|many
TGTGCCAGCAGTTCCCTGGCAGGGGGTTTGGAAGCTTTCTTT
CASSSLAGGLEAFF
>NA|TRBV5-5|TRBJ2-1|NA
TGTGCCAGCAGCTTGGTTATTTCAGGGCAGCAGTTCTTC
CASSLVISGQQFF
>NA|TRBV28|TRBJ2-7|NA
TGTGCCAGCAGTTCAGGCGGCCTCTTCTCCTACGAGCAGTACTTC
CASSSGGLFSYEQYF
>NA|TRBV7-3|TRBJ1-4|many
TGTGCCAGCAGCATACACCAAACGGACAGTGATAATGAAAAACTGTTTTTT
CASSIHQTDSDNEKLFF
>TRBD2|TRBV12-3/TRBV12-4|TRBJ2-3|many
TGTGCCAGCAGACCAGCGGGACTACTCACAGATACGCAGTATTTT
CASRPAGLLTDTQYF
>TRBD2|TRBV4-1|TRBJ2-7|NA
TGCGCCAGCAGCCGCCAACCGGGACTAGCCCCCTACGAGCAGTACTTC
CASSRQPGLAPYEQYF
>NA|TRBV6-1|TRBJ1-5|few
TGTGCCAGCACCACGGGACACTCAAATCAGCCCCAGCATTTT
CASTTGHSNQPQHF
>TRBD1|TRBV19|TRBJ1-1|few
TGTGCCAGTAGTATTCGGGCAGGGGGCTTGAACACTGAAGCTTTCTTT
CASSIRAGGLNTEAFF
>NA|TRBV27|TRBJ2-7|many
TGTGCCAGCAGTTTATCAGGGGTTGAGATTTACGAGCAGTACTTC
CASSLSGVEIYEQYF
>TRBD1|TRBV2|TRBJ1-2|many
TGTGCCAGCAGTGGTATATTAAGGACAGGGGGCAGAAATGGCTACACCTTC
CASSGILRTGGRNGYTF
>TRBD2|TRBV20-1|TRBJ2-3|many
TGCAGTGCACTAGCGGATCTCACAGATACGCAGTATTTT
CSALADLTDTQYF
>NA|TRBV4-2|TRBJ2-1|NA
TGTGCCAGCAGCCATGAGGCTAGCATCTCCTACAATGAGCAGTTCTTC
CASSHEASISYNEQFF
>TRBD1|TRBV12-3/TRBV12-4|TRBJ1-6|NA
TGTGCCAGCAGTTACGGACAGGGGGCCTCACCCCTCCACTTT
CASSYGQGASPLHF
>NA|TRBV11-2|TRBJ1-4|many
TGTGCCAGCAGCTACACAGGGACTAATGAAAAACTGTTTTTT
CASSYTGTNEKLFF